Shown below are 28 T cell receptor beta chains from a single sample sequenced in a study of identical twins. MiXCR, run by TCRdb on the 5' RACE reads, gives a single entry per CDR3 protein. The data contain approximately 690,000 distinct CDR3 sequences, approximately 6.1% of them singletons. Material for sequencing was naive T cells sorted from blood. The receptors come from a man aged 18 to 29 in good health.

This clonotype was detected a few times. The chain recombines TRBV6-2 or TRBV6-3 with TRBJ1-4; D not certain. CDR3 length: 15 residues. Germline V lookup: CDR1 MNHEY, CDR2 SVGEGT. V lost 6 bases, J lost 8 bases, and 19 bases lay in between. Written as DNA, the CDR3 is TGTGCCAGCAGGGACCCTATGGACGCCGACGAAAAACTGTTTTTT. Residues: CASRDPMDADEKLFF.

The chain is built from TRBV6-2 or TRBV6-3 and TRBJ1-2, with D possibly TRBD1 on 5 matching bases. This CDR3 is 13 amino acids long. Germline loops: CDR1 MNHEY, CDR2 SVGEGT. With 6 bases removed from V and 7 bases from J, the gap between germline ends came to 15 bases. The CDR3 DNA sequence: TGTGCCAGCAGCTTACGACAGCCCATTGGCTACACCTTC. The encoded protein is CASSLRQPIGYTF.

In its sample, this clonotype was seen a few times. The chain couples TRBV20-1 to TRBJ1-1; TRBD1 aligns across 11 bases. The trim removed 5 bases at V and 0 bases at J, leaving 20 bases unmatched. Germline CDR1 reads DFQATT; CDR2 reads SNEGSKA (reference sequence). The CDR3 totals 20 residues. This CDR3 is CSARAWTGGAGAEMNTEAFF. DNA of the CDR3: TGCAGTGCTCGGGCTTGGACAGGGGGCGCGGGGGCCGAGATGAACACTGAAGCTTTCTTT.

This chain joins TRBV14 and TRBJ2-1; TRBD2 agrees at 9 bases. Germline V gene sequence: CDR1 SGHDN, CDR2 FVKESK. The CDR3 consists of 15 residues. The V gene end was trimmed by 5 bases and the J gene end by 5 bases; junction bases not matched to a gene: 7. The CDR3, as DNA: TGTGCCAGCAGCTTTAGCGGGAGCGGCCACAATGAGCAGTTCTTC. It translates to CASSFSGSGHNEQFF.

This clonotype was observed at least ten times. This chain joins TRBV3-1 and TRBJ2-1, with D perhaps matching TRBD1 (6 bases). This CDR3 region has 14 residues. Trimming pared 1 base from V and 9 bases from J, leaving 13 bases between. Germline V gives CDR1 LGHDT, CDR2 YNNKEL (reference sequence). The chain's CDR3 is CASSQVVGAGEQFF. The DNA of the CDR3 is TGTGCCAGCAGCCAAGTAGTGGGGGCAGGTGAGCAGTTCTTC.

This clonotype was seen repeatedly, ten times or more. This rearrangement joins TRBV29-1 to TRBJ2-1, with a tentative D call TRBD1 (6 bases). Trimming left V 6 bases short and J 4 bases short, with 19 bases between. The CDR3 has 15 residues. Germline V gene data show CDR1 as SQVTM and CDR2 as ANQGSEA. The CDR3 DNA follows: TGCAGCGTCCTTCCTTCTCAGGGGTCGTACAATGAGCAGTTCTTC. It translates to CSVLPSQGSYNEQFF.

This chain links TRBV6-5 with TRBJ2-1, with 9 nucleotides matching TRBD2. Germline-derived CDR1 and CDR2 are MNHEY and SVGAGI. The CDR3 covers 17 residues. The J segment lost 7 bases and the V segment lost 4 bases, leaving 14 bases of the junction unmatched. In DNA form, the CDR3 reads TGTGCCAGCAGTTCCTCCCCAGGGCGGGAGGGCCGGAATGAGCAGTTCTTC. It translates to CASSSSPGREGRNEQFF.

This clonotype occurred a few times. The CDR3 DNA follows: TGTGCCAGCAATCTACTAGCGGGGATCTACGAGCAGTACGTC. Translated, it gives CASNLLAGIYEQYV. This chain joins TRBV6-5 and TRBJ2-7, with 10 nucleotides matching TRBD2. Trimming took 7 bases from V and 3 from J; bases not matched to a gene: 6. This CDR3 region has 14 residues. Germline-derived CDR1 and CDR2 are MNHEY and SVGAGI.

This clonotype came up many times. The rearrangement links TRBV29-1 to TRBJ1-4; perhaps TRBD1 as D (5 bases). Trimming shortened V by 4 bases and J by 15 bases, and 18 bases separated the two germline ends. Germline V CDR1 and CDR2: SQVTM, ANQGSEA. There are 12 residues in the CDR3. CDR3 in amino acids: CSVAPITAGVFF. The CDR3 DNA reads TGCAGCGTTGCCCCCATCACAGCGGGGGTGTTTTTT.

This clonotype appeared many times. The V and J genes are TRBV7-2 and TRBJ2-2, with a possible D match to TRBD2 (5 bases). Germline V gives CDR1 SGHTA, CDR2 FQGNSA. The V end was cut by 2 bases, the J end by 6 bases, with 7 bases between. This CDR3 has 13 residues. The CDR3 here is CASSLKEAGELFF. CDR3 coding DNA: TGTGCCAGCAGCTTAAAGGAGGCCGGGGAGCTGTTTTTT.

This clonotype was seen at least ten times. V gene TRBV29-1 combines with J gene TRBJ2-5, with TRBD2 matching over 9 bases. Germline V CDR1 and CDR2: SQVTM, ANQGSEA. The length of the CDR3 is 12 residues. The junction had 1 base not matched to a gene; V was cut back by 5 bases and J by 3 bases. CDR3 bases: TGCAGCGTTTTAGCGGGGGAAGAGACCCAGTACTTC. This encodes CSVLAGEETQYF.

This clonotype was seen at least ten times. This chain joins TRBV4-3 and TRBJ2-1; D might be TRBD2 (6 bases). Trimming left V 3 bases short and J 7 bases short, with 13 bases between. The germline gives CDR1 LGHNA, CDR2 YSLEER. CDR3 length equals 14 residues. CDR3 nucleotides: TGCGCCAGCAGCCAGGGCCCGGAGGGGAATGAGCAGTTCTTC. Translated: CASSQGPEGNEQFF.

V usage is TRBV3-1 and J usage is TRBJ1-3; no clear D. Trimming left V 4 bases short and J 0 bases short, with 16 bases between. CDR3 length: 17 residues. From germline, CDR1 is LGHDT and CDR2 YNNKEL (reference sequence). CDR3 coding DNA: TGTGCCAGCAGCCGATTAGGCGGCGCGAGCTCTGGAAACACCATATATTTT. This codes for CASSRLGGASSGNTIYF.

This clonotype was recorded at least ten times. The V and J genes are TRBV10-3 and TRBJ2-5; possibly TRBD2 for D (5 bases). Germline CDR1 reads ENHRY; CDR2 reads SYGVKD. Trimming left V 8 bases short and J 0 bases short, with 10 bases between. There are 13 residues in the CDR3. The CDR3 coding sequence is TGTGCCATCTCAGGCGGGCACCAAGAGACCCAGTACTTC. Its translation is CAISGGHQETQYF.

Details on this clonotype: Since a much larger clone is just one base distant, this may be a read error. Here the CDR3 omits its conserved ending phenylalanine or tryptophan, so a read error is the likely source. The rearrangement links TRBV4-1 to TRBJ2-1; D gene uncertain. The length of the CDR3 is 12 residues. The V gene's germline CDR1 is MGHRA and CDR2 YSYEKL. With 4 bases removed from V and 5 bases from J, the gap between germline ends came to 6 bases. This CDR3 is CASSRADNEQFL. CDR3 sequence (DNA): TGCGCCAGCAGCCGGGCCGACAATGAGCAGTTCCTC.

The table lists this clonotype with a few counts. The chain links TRBV5-5 to TRBJ2-1; 10 bases align to TRBD2. Unmatched junction bases numbered 5, after V lost 3 bases and J lost 8 bases. In germline, CDR1 is SGHKS, CDR2 YYEKEE (reference sequence). This CDR3 is built from 14 residues. In DNA form, the CDR3 reads TGTGCCAGCAGCTCCGGGACTAGCGCTTATGAGCAGTTCTTC. It encodes CASSSGTSAYEQFF.

This clonotype has just a few counts. This chain connects TRBV3-1 to TRBJ1-1; D unclear. CDR1 LGHDT and CDR2 YNNKEL come from the germline V gene (reference sequence). Trimming took 1 base from V and 7 from J, leaving 13 bases between them. The CDR3 is made up of 14 amino acids. CDR3: CASSQGLLLSEAFF. As DNA, the CDR3 is TGTGCCAGCAGCCAAGGGTTATTGTTAAGTGAAGCTTTCTTT.

This clonotype was observed at least ten times. V is TRBV27 and J is TRBJ2-1; TRBD2 matches at 15 bases. The CDR3 spans 19 residues. Trimming cost V 5 bases and J 2 bases; bases outside gene matches: 10. CDR1 is MNHEY, CDR2 SMNVEV, per germline (reference sequence). CDR3 nucleotide sequence: TGTGCCAGCAGTCAAGGACTAGCGGGAGGGCCATGGGCCTACAATGAGCAGTTCTTC. Amino acid sequence: CASSQGLAGGPWAYNEQFF.

This clonotype was observed a few times. The DNA for the CDR3 is TGTGCCAGCAGCGTAGAAGAGTGGCTCTACAATGAGCAGTTCTTC. Residues: CASSVEEWLYNEQFF. The chain couples TRBV9 to TRBJ2-1; D unresolved. CDR1 is SGDLS, CDR2 YYNGEE, per germline. The CDR3 runs to 15 residues. The V gene lost 0 bases and the J gene lost 3 bases, with 10 bases spanning the gap. Full variable domain (missing parts from reference TRBV9 and TRBJ2-1): DSGVTQTPKHLITATGQRVTLRCSPRSGDLSVYWYQQSLDQGLQFLIQYYNGEERAKGNILERFSAQQFPDLHSELNLSSLELGDSALYFCASSVEEWLYNEQFFGPGTRLTVL.

The CDR3 loop is CASSGLAGGLLSYNEQFF. The CDR3 DNA is TGTGCCAGCAGCGGACTAGCGGGAGGACTCCTCTCCTACAATGAGCAGTTCTTC. J is TRBJ2-1 and V is TRBV12-3 or TRBV12-4, with 14 bases matching TRBD2. Trimming took 6 bases from V and 0 from J; bases not matched to a gene: 7. There are 18 residues in the CDR3.

There are many counts of this clonotype. The V gene is TRBV20-1, the J gene TRBJ2-1, with TRBD2 matching 10 bases. V lost 6 bases to trimming and J lost 5 bases; unmatched junction nucleotides: 10. This CDR3 has 15 amino acids. Per the germline V gene, CDR1 is DFQATT and CDR2 is SNEGSKA (reference sequence). For the CDR3, the DNA is TGCAGTGCGATGAGGACTAGCGGAGACCACAATGAGCAGTTCTTC. It codes for CSAMRTSGDHNEQFF.

This clonotype was counted between two and nine times. V usage is TRBV5-1 and J usage is TRBJ2-5; 9 bases are a match to TRBD2. The ends lost 7 bases at V and 5 bases at J; junction bases unmatched: 6. The germline gives CDR1 SGHRS, CDR2 YFSETQ. This CDR3 region has 13 residues. This CDR3 reads CASGIAGEETQYF. The CDR3 DNA sequence: TGCGCCAGCGGGATAGCGGGAGAGGAGACCCAGTACTTC.

There are many counts of this clonotype. V is TRBV10-3 and J is TRBJ1-5; D unresolved. The germline V and J ends were trimmed by 6 bases and 2 bases, with 14 bases remaining between them. From germline, CDR1 is ENHRY and CDR2 SYGVKD. This CDR3 contains 15 residues. CDR3: CAIRDAIGGNQPQHF. CDR3 nucleotides: TGTGCCATCAGGGACGCTATCGGAGGCAATCAGCCCCAGCATTTT.

This chain links TRBV5-1 with TRBJ2-1; 7 bases line up with TRBD2. The CDR3 extends over 14 amino acids. The germline gives CDR1 SGHRS, CDR2 YFSETQ. The V and J ends lost 1 base and 6 bases, in that order; junction bases with no gene match: 4. The CDR3: CASSLTSSGNEQFF. The CDR3 DNA is TGCGCCAGCAGCTTGACCTCTAGCGGCAATGAGCAGTTCTTC.

Comments on this clonotype: This may be a read error, as it is one base from a much larger clone. The chain combines TRBV6-5 with TRBJ2-1; 11 nucleotides match TRBD1. CDR1 is MNHEY, CDR2 SVGAGI, per germline. The CDR3 consists of 11 residues. CDR3 coding DNA: TGTGTCAGCAGGACAGGGGGCTTGCAGTTCTTC. Residues: CVSRTGGLQFF.

This clonotype was found a few times. The gene calls are TRBV29-1 and TRBJ1-1, with TRBD1 matching 7 bases. The CDR3 runs to 11 residues. From germline, CDR1 is SQVTM and CDR2 ANQGSEA. Trimming removed 5 bases from V and 11 bases from J; junction bases left unmatched: 8. The CDR3 nucleotides read TGCAGCGTTCTGGGACTGACAGGGGCTTTCTTT. This encodes CSVLGLTGAFF. Using reference TRBV29-1 and TRBJ1-1 for the parts outside the CDR3, the full variable domain is SAVISQKPSRDICQRGTSLTIQCQVDSQVTMMFWYRQQPGQSLTLIATANQGSEATYESGFVIDKFPISRPNLTFSTLTVSNMSPEDSSIYLCSVLGLTGAFFGQGTRLTVV.

The CDR3 region is CASSQDSRRLAGVHTGELFF. The CDR3, as DNA: TGTGCCAGCAGCCAAGATTCTCGGAGGCTAGCGGGAGTTCACACCGGGGAGCTGTTTTTT. The chain links TRBV3-1 to TRBJ2-2; 10 nucleotides line up with TRBD2. V lost 0 bases to trimming and J lost 3 bases; unmatched junction nucleotides: 13. Germline V CDR1 and CDR2: LGHDT, YNNKEL (reference sequence). The CDR3 extends over 20 amino acids.

This clonotype came up many times. The rearrangement links TRBV6-2 or TRBV6-3 to TRBJ2-3, with 9 nucleotides matching TRBD1. Germline V gives CDR1 MNHEY, CDR2 SVGEGT. CDR3 length: 15 amino acids. The junction had 10 bases not matched to a gene; V was cut back by 8 bases and J by 4 bases. The CDR3 bases are TGTGCCAGCGGGCATGGGACAGGGTATCCAGATACGCAGTATTTT. It translates to CASGHGTGYPDTQYF.